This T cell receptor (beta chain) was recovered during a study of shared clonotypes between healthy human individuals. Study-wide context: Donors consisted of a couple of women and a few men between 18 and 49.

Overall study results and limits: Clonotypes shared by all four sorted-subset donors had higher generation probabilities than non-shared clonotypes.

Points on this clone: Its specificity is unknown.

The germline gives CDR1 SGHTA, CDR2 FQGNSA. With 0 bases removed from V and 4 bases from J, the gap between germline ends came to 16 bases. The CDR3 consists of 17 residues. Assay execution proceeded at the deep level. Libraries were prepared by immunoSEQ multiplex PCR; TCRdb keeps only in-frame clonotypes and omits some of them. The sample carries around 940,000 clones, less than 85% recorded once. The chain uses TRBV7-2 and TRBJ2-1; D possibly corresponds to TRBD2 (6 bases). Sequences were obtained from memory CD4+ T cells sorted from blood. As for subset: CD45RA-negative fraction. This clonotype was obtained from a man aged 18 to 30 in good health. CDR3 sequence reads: CASSLARTGDGYNEQFF. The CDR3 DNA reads TGTGCCAGCAGCTTAGCGCGAACGGGAGACGGTTACAATGAGCAGTTCTTC.